The rows below give T cell receptor beta chains drawn from one sample of a study of identifying expanded T cells in peripheral blood. The table came from immunoSEQ multiplex PCR; TCRdb's copy has only in-frame clones and leaves some out. In the table there are about 89,000 clones, 86% of which are singletons. The source material was blood. Receptors originate from a person aged 18 to 75 in good health. CDR3s include the opening cysteine and the closing phenylalanine or tryptophan. Fields, in order: D gene, clone size, J gene, V gene, CDR3 protein, CDR3 DNA. A D gene is named only where the DNA matches it firmly. Rows give clone size only sometimes, using once, few, many, or a class for an expanded clone.

D gene: TRBD2; clone size: -; J gene: TRBJ2-3; V gene: TRBV27; CDR3 protein: CASSFLPGGRDTQYF; CDR3 DNA: TGTGCCAGCAGTTTCCTCCCGGGGGGGCGAGATACGCAGTATTTT
D gene: -; clone size: -; J gene: TRBJ1-1; V gene: TRBV2; CDR3 protein: CASRGGADTEAFF; CDR3 DNA: TGTGCCAGCAGAGGGGGGGCGGACACTGAAGCTTTCTTT
D gene: -; clone size: -; J gene: TRBJ1-2; V gene: TRBV29-1; CDR3 protein: CSVLLSQGDNYGYTF; CDR3 DNA: TGCAGCGTTTTGTTGTCGCAGGGTGATAACTATGGCTACACCTTC
D gene: -; clone size: -; J gene: TRBJ1-2; V gene: TRBV14; CDR3 protein: CASSPSRQVMGILFYGYTF; CDR3 DNA: TGTGCCAGCAGCCCCTCCCGGCAAGTCATGGGGATCCTCTTCTATGGCTACACCTTC
D gene: -; clone size: -; J gene: TRBJ2-1; V gene: TRBV30; CDR3 protein: CAWSRDNEQFF; CDR3 DNA: TGTGCCTGGAGTCGAGACAATGAGCAGTTCTTC
D gene: -; clone size: -; J gene: TRBJ1-1; V gene: TRBV19; CDR3 protein: CASSHTGSRGEAFF; CDR3 DNA: TGTGCCAGTTCCCACACAGGATCTCGTGGTGAAGCTTTCTTT
D gene: -; clone size: -; J gene: TRBJ2-2; V gene: TRBV2; CDR3 protein: CASRETGSNTGELFF; CDR3 DNA: TGTGCCAGCAGAGAGACAGGATCTAACACCGGGGAGCTGTTTTTT
D gene: -; clone size: few; J gene: TRBJ1-1; V gene: TRBV4-1; CDR3 protein: CASSQANRVRDTEAFF; CDR3 DNA: TGCGCCAGCAGCCAAGCGAACAGGGTTCGGGACACTGAAGCTTTCTTT
D gene: -; clone size: -; J gene: TRBJ2-2; V gene: TRBV7-9; CDR3 protein: CASAKGETRVENTGELFF; CDR3 DNA: TGTGCCAGCGCCAAAGGGGAAACGCGGGTCGAGAACACCGGGGAGCTGTTTTTT
D gene: -; clone size: -; J gene: TRBJ2-5; V gene: TRBV5-6; CDR3 protein: CASSFRFGPETQYF; CDR3 DNA: TGTGCCAGCAGCTTTCGGTTCGGCCCTGAGACCCAGTACTTC
D gene: -; clone size: -; J gene: TRBJ2-7; V gene: TRBV7-9; CDR3 protein: CASSFDTPLEQYF; CDR3 DNA: TGTGCCAGCAGCTTTGACACCCCGTTAGAGCAGTACTTC
D gene: TRBD1; clone size: -; J gene: TRBJ1-2; V gene: TRBV11-2; CDR3 protein: CASSPGTVHGYTF; CDR3 DNA: TGTGCCAGCAGCCCTGGGACAGTACATGGCTACACCTTC
D gene: TRBD1; clone size: -; J gene: TRBJ1-4; V gene: TRBV7-8; CDR3 protein: CASSFGQGGATNEKLFF; CDR3 DNA: TGTGCCAGCAGCTTTGGGCAGGGGGGCGCGACTAATGAAAAACTGTTTTTT
D gene: TRBD1; clone size: -; J gene: TRBJ2-7; V gene: TRBV5-4; CDR3 protein: CASSKQGAQVHEQYF; CDR3 DNA: TGTGCCAGCAGCAAACAGGGGGCGCAGGTCCACGAGCAGTACTTC
D gene: TRBD1; clone size: once; J gene: TRBJ1-2; V gene: TRBV5-1; CDR3 protein: CASSLGGTGQNYGYTF; CDR3 DNA: TGCGCCAGCAGCTTGGGCGGGACAGGGCAGAACTATGGCTACACCTTC
D gene: TRBD1; clone size: -; J gene: TRBJ1-2; V gene: TRBV7-2; CDR3 protein: CASSLVGTGGQGYTF; CDR3 DNA: TGTGCCAGCAGCTTAGTAGGGACAGGGGGCCAGGGCTACACCTTC
D gene: TRBD1; clone size: -; J gene: TRBJ2-7; V gene: TRBV7-6; CDR3 protein: CASSFGTAWSEQYF; CDR3 DNA: TGTGCCAGCAGCTTCGGGACAGCCTGGAGCGAGCAGTACTTC
D gene: -; clone size: -; J gene: TRBJ2-7; V gene: TRBV23-1; CDR3 protein: CASSPFLPQQESSYEQYF; CDR3 DNA: TGCGCCAGCAGTCCCTTCCTCCCCCAGCAAGAGAGCTCCTACGAGCAGTACTTC
D gene: TRBD2; clone size: few; J gene: TRBJ2-7; V gene: TRBV7-2; CDR3 protein: CASSLGASGGYEQYF; CDR3 DNA: TGTGCCAGCAGCTTAGGGGCTAGCGGGGGGTACGAGCAGTACTTC
D gene: -; clone size: -; J gene: TRBJ2-5; V gene: TRBV11-1; CDR3 protein: CASSFGTGQETQYF; CDR3 DNA: TGTGCCAGCAGCTTCGGGACTGGGCAAGAGACCCAGTACTTC
D gene: -; clone size: -; J gene: TRBJ2-5; V gene: TRBV9; CDR3 protein: CASTPFTEREETQYF; CDR3 DNA: TGTGCCAGCACCCCCTTCACGGAGAGAGAAGAGACCCAGTACTTC
D gene: TRBD1; clone size: -; J gene: TRBJ1-1; V gene: TRBV19; CDR3 protein: CASSRAGGTEAFF; CDR3 DNA: TGTGCCAGTAGTAGGGCAGGGGGCACTGAAGCTTTCTTT
D gene: TRBD2; clone size: -; J gene: TRBJ2-1; V gene: TRBV18; CDR3 protein: CASSPDQRGEQFF; CDR3 DNA: TGTGCCAGCTCACCAGATCAGCGGGGGGAGCAGTTCTTC